A selection of T cell receptor beta chains follows, all from one sample in a study of cytomegalovirus exposure and HLA in healthy donors. Generated by immunoSEQ multiplex PCR, the TCRdb table keeps only in-frame clones and is missing some. The sample records 55,000 to 70,000 clones, about two thirds being singletons. The sample was PBMCs. The receptors were sampled from an older woman in good health and CMV-seropositive. Each CDR3 is given with its conserved first and last residue. The order of the fields is CDR3 length, clone size, D gene, V gene, J gene, CDR3 DNA, CDR3 protein. D genes are given only for firm matches. Size values are once, few and many counts, or a class for expanded clones, and some rows have none.

len: 14
abundance: once
d_gene: NA
v_gene: TRBV6-5
j_gene: TRBJ1-1
CDR3nt: TGTGCCAGCAGTTACTCGAGACAGAACACTGAAGCTTTCTTT
CDR3aa: CASSYSRQNTEAFF

len: 15
abundance: NA
d_gene: TRBD1
v_gene: TRBV5-6
j_gene: TRBJ1-5
CDR3nt: TGTGCCAGCAGCACGGGACAGGGTTTTAGGCAGCCCCAGCATTTT
CDR3aa: CASSTGQGFRQPQHF

len: 18
abundance: NA
d_gene: TRBD1
v_gene: TRBV10-3
j_gene: TRBJ2-7
CDR3nt: TGTGCCATCAGTGAGCCTGGACTATCCGGGACAGGGCGTCAAGAGCAGTACTTC
CDR3aa: CAISEPGLSGTGRQEQYF

len: 14
abundance: NA
d_gene: TRBD1
v_gene: TRBV30
j_gene: TRBJ1-2
CDR3nt: TGTGCCTGGAGTGTTCTAGGGGGCGACTATGGCTACACCTTC
CDR3aa: CAWSVLGGDYGYTF

len: 13
abundance: NA
d_gene: NA
v_gene: TRBV7-9
j_gene: TRBJ1-6
CDR3nt: TGTGCCGCCGACTCGGCTGCCGGGTCACCCCTCCACTTT
CDR3aa: CAADSAAGSPLHF

len: 15
abundance: few
d_gene: NA
v_gene: TRBV6-1
j_gene: TRBJ1-1
CDR3nt: TGTGCCAGCAGTGAAGCATTGGGAGGGAACACTGAAGCTTTCTTT
CDR3aa: CASSEALGGNTEAFF

len: 13
abundance: NA
d_gene: TRBD1
v_gene: TRBV25-1
j_gene: TRBJ2-5
CDR3nt: TGTGCCAGTGGACAGGGGGGTCTCGAGACCCAGTACTTC
CDR3aa: CASGQGGLETQYF

len: 15
abundance: once
d_gene: TRBD1
v_gene: TRBV4-1
j_gene: TRBJ2-5
CDR3nt: TGCGCCAGCAGCCAATCTGAGACAGGGACAGAGACCCAGTACTTC
CDR3aa: CASSQSETGTETQYF

len: 17
abundance: NA
d_gene: TRBD1
v_gene: TRBV4-3
j_gene: TRBJ2-3
CDR3nt: TGCGCCAGCAGCCAAGATGCGGGACAGGGTGGTTCAGATACGCAGTATTTT
CDR3aa: CASSQDAGQGGSDTQYF

len: 15
abundance: NA
d_gene: TRBD1
v_gene: TRBV4-1
j_gene: TRBJ1-2
CDR3nt: TGCGCCAGCAGCCAAGACAGGGGGCGCACCTATGGCTACACCTTC
CDR3aa: CASSQDRGRTYGYTF

len: 13
abundance: NA
d_gene: NA
v_gene: TRBV7-9
j_gene: TRBJ1-3
CDR3nt: TGTGCCAGCAGCTTTGCTCAGGGAAACACCATATATTTT
CDR3aa: CASSFAQGNTIYF

len: 15
abundance: NA
d_gene: TRBD2
v_gene: TRBV6-6
j_gene: TRBJ2-1
CDR3nt: TGTGCCAGCAGTTACAGCGGGGGGGAATGGAATGAGCAGTTCTTC
CDR3aa: CASSYSGGEWNEQFF

len: 16
abundance: NA
d_gene: NA
v_gene: TRBV4-2
j_gene: TRBJ2-7
CDR3nt: TGTGCCAGCAGCCCCCAACAGGGCAACCCATTATACGAGCAGTACTTC
CDR3aa: CASSPQQGNPLYEQYF

len: 15
abundance: once
d_gene: NA
v_gene: TRBV5-1
j_gene: TRBJ2-3
CDR3nt: TGCGCCAGTAGCTTGGGACAACATGGTCGAGATACGCAGTATTTT
CDR3aa: CASSLGQHGRDTQYF

len: 15
abundance: NA
d_gene: TRBD1
v_gene: TRBV4-1
j_gene: TRBJ2-7
CDR3nt: TGCGCCAGCAGCTCCTTACAGGGGGCAGACTACGAGCAGTACTTC
CDR3aa: CASSSLQGADYEQYF

len: 15
abundance: NA
d_gene: NA
v_gene: TRBV2
j_gene: TRBJ1-2
CDR3nt: TGTGCCAGCAGTTCACTAACAGGGTTCGGGTATGGCTACACCTTC
CDR3aa: CASSSLTGFGYGYTF

len: 13
abundance: few
d_gene: NA
v_gene: TRBV14
j_gene: TRBJ2-7
CDR3nt: TGTGCCAGCAGCCTCGGGACTTCCTACGAGCAGTACTTC
CDR3aa: CASSLGTSYEQYF

len: 11
abundance: NA
d_gene: NA
v_gene: TRBV20-1
j_gene: TRBJ1-1
CDR3nt: TGCAGTGCTAGGCGAGAGGGCGAAGCTTTCTTT
CDR3aa: CSARREGEAFF

len: 15
abundance: NA
d_gene: TRBD2
v_gene: TRBV27
j_gene: TRBJ2-5
CDR3nt: TGTGCCAGCAGCCCCCAAGGGCTAGCGGAAGAGACCCAGTACTTC
CDR3aa: CASSPQGLAEETQYF

len: 15
abundance: NA
d_gene: NA
v_gene: TRBV15
j_gene: TRBJ2-2
CDR3nt: TGTGCCACCAGCAGCCAGGGGAGCAGAACCGGGGAGCTGTTTTTT
CDR3aa: CATSSQGSRTGELFF

len: 12
abundance: few
d_gene: NA
v_gene: TRBV7-3
j_gene: TRBJ1-1
CDR3nt: TGTGCCAGCAGCTTAGGGGGCGGGGAAGCTTTCTTT
CDR3aa: CASSLGGGEAFF

len: 15
abundance: NA
d_gene: NA
v_gene: TRBV7-7
j_gene: TRBJ2-2
CDR3nt: TGTGCCAGCAGCCCGGGGATCCAGAACACCGGGGAGCTGTTTTTT
CDR3aa: CASSPGIQNTGELFF

len: 16
abundance: few
d_gene: NA
v_gene: TRBV15
j_gene: TRBJ1-4
CDR3nt: TGTGCCACCAGCAGAGATCAGTTTTCAACTAATGAAAAACTGTTTTTT
CDR3aa: CATSRDQFSTNEKLFF

len: 13
abundance: NA
d_gene: NA
v_gene: TRBV7-8
j_gene: TRBJ2-3
CDR3nt: TGTGCCAGCAGCTCACAGGGCACAGATACGCAGTATTTT
CDR3aa: CASSSQGTDTQYF

len: 17
abundance: few
d_gene: NA
v_gene: TRBV5-3
j_gene: TRBJ2-6
CDR3nt: TGTGCCAGAAGCTTGGGACCAGGGTTCTCTGGGGCCAACGTCCTGACTTTC
CDR3aa: CARSLGPGFSGANVLTF

len: 14
abundance: NA
d_gene: NA
v_gene: TRBV11-3
j_gene: TRBJ1-6
CDR3nt: TGTGCCAGCAGCTTAGGACAGGCTAATTCACCCCTCCACTTT
CDR3aa: CASSLGQANSPLHF

len: 14
abundance: NA
d_gene: NA
v_gene: TRBV6-1
j_gene: TRBJ1-5
CDR3nt: TGTGCCAGCGATCAGGGGATTAGCAATCAGCCCCAGCATTTT
CDR3aa: CASDQGISNQPQHF

len: 10
abundance: NA
d_gene: NA
v_gene: TRBV6-6
j_gene: TRBJ1-5
CDR3nt: TGTGCCAGCAGTTCGGAGCCCCAGCATTTT
CDR3aa: CASSSEPQHF

len: 11
abundance: NA
d_gene: TRBD1
v_gene: TRBV6-4
j_gene: TRBJ2-7
CDR3nt: TGTGCCAGGGACAGGGTCTACGAGCAGTACTTC
CDR3aa: CARDRVYEQYF

len: 14
abundance: NA
d_gene: NA
v_gene: TRBV7-9
j_gene: TRBJ1-6
CDR3nt: TGTGCCAGCAGCTTTGGCCCGAATAATTCACCCCTCCACTTT
CDR3aa: CASSFGPNNSPLHF

len: 13
abundance: NA
d_gene: NA
v_gene: TRBV18
j_gene: TRBJ1-1
CDR3nt: TGTGCCAGCTCACCGCCGACAAGGGGTGAAGCTTTCTTT
CDR3aa: CASSPPTRGEAFF

len: 17
abundance: NA
d_gene: TRBD1
v_gene: TRBV2
j_gene: TRBJ2-4
CDR3nt: TGTGCCAGCAGTGAAGGGACAGGGTCCATGGGCCAGAACATTCAGTACTTC
CDR3aa: CASSEGTGSMGQNIQYF

len: 14
abundance: NA
d_gene: NA
v_gene: TRBV4-2
j_gene: TRBJ1-5
CDR3nt: TGTGCCAGCAGCCAAGATCCGAGCGATCAGCCCCAGCATTTT
CDR3aa: CASSQDPSDQPQHF

len: 15
abundance: few
d_gene: TRBD1
v_gene: TRBV7-2
j_gene: TRBJ2-7
CDR3nt: TGTGCCAGCAGCATCGAGACAGGGGCGTCCTACGAGCAGTACTTC
CDR3aa: CASSIETGASYEQYF

len: 15
abundance: NA
d_gene: NA
v_gene: TRBV7-9
j_gene: TRBJ1-4
CDR3nt: TGTGCCAGCAGCTTAGGGGCCGTAATTGGTGAAAAACTGTTTTTT
CDR3aa: CASSLGAVIGEKLFF

len: 14
abundance: NA
d_gene: TRBD2
v_gene: TRBV11-3
j_gene: TRBJ2-2
CDR3nt: TGTGCCAGCAGCTTAGGAAGCGGGGCCGGGGAGCTGTTTTTT
CDR3aa: CASSLGSGAGELFF

len: 13
abundance: NA
d_gene: TRBD1
v_gene: TRBV7-9
j_gene: TRBJ1-2
CDR3nt: TGTGCCAGCAGCTTAGCAGGGGGCAGTGGCTACACCTTC
CDR3aa: CASSLAGGSGYTF

len: 14
abundance: NA
d_gene: NA
v_gene: TRBV5-6
j_gene: TRBJ2-3
CDR3nt: TGTGCCAGCAGCCCGAGGACTAGCACAGATACGCAGTATTTT
CDR3aa: CASSPRTSTDTQYF